This T cell receptor (beta chain) came from a study of T cell clonotyping in hematopoietic cell transplantation. Produced via immunoSEQ multiplex PCR; TCRdb's table is partial and in-frame only. Of 12,000 to 15,000 clones listed, 85% to 90% are singletons. With regard to this clone: Its antigen is not known.

V shed 1 base, J shed 4 bases, and the junction held 3 bases outside the gene matches. This CDR3 spans 16 amino acids. Germline loops: CDR1 SGHKS, CDR2 YYEKEE (reference sequence). Overall study results and limits: Higher Inverse Simpson Index values in graft donor and pretransplant recipient predicted broader posttransplant TCR diversity.

Sequencing used PBMCs, obtained 100 days after allogeneic stem cell transplant. This receptor was obtained from a male patient aged 50 to 59 who had an allogeneic stem cell transplant from an unrelated donor, so T cells may come from the graft donor. Some clones in this sample may be carry-over from other donors' samples. The chain has TRBV5-5 and TRBJ2-1; TRBD2 matches 12 bases. The CDR3 reads CASSLTSGRSYNEQFF. In nucleotides, the CDR3 is TGTGCCAGCAGCTTGACTAGCGGGAGGTCTTACAATGAGCAGTTCTTC.